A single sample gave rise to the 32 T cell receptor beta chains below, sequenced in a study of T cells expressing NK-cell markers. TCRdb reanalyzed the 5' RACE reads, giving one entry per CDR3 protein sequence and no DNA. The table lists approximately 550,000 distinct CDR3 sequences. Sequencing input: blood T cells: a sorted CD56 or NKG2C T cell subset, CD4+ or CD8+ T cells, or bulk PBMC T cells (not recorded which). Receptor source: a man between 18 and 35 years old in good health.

This CDR3 is CASGGTAIQETQYF. The chain is built from TRBV6-1 and TRBJ2-5; absent DNA, TCRdb's TRBD1 call cannot be checked. Germline V gene data show CDR1 as MNHNS and CDR2 as SASEGT. The CDR3 consists of 14 residues.

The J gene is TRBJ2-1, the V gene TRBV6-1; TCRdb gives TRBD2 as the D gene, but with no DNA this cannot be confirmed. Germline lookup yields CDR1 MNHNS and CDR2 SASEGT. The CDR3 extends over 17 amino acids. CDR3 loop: CASSEIFSGSGDNEQFF.

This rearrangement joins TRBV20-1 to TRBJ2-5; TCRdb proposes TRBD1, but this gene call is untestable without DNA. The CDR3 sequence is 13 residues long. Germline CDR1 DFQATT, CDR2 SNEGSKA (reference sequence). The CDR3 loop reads CSASPPGRRTQYF.

The CDR3 spells CASSFFRVALYNEQFF. This chain uses TRBV12-3 or TRBV12-4 with TRBJ2-1. This CDR3 region has 16 residues.

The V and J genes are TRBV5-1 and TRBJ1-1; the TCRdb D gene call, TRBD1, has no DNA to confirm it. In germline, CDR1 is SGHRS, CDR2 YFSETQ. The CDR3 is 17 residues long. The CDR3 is CASSKGQGAQLNTEAFF. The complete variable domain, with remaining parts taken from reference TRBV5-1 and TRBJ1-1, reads KAGVTQTPRYLIKTRGQQVTLSCSPISGHRSVSWYQQTPGQGLQFLFEYFSETQRNKGNFPGRFSGRQFSNSRSEMNVSTLELGDSALYLCASSKGQGAQLNTEAFFGQGTRLTVV.

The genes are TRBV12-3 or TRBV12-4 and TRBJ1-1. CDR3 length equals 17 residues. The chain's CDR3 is CASSIRQRSVMNTEAFF.

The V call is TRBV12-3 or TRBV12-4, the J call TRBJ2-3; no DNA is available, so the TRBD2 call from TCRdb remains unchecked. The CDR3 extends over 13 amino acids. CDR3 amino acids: CASLAGGEDTQYF.

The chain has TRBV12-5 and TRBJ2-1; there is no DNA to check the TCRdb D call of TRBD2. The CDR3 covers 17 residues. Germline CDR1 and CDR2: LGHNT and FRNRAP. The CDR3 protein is CASGLVQGLAGSNEQFF. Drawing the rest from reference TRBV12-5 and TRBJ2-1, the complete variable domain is DARVTQTPRHKVTEMGQEVTMRCQPILGHNTVFWYRQTMMQGLELLAYFRNRAPLDDSGMPKDRFSAEMPDATLATLKIQPSEPRDSAVYFCASGLVQGLAGSNEQFFGPGTRLTVL.

The CDR3 region is CASSTSFGGRKSYNEQFF. V is TRBV6-5 and J is TRBJ2-1; TCRdb reports TRBD1, a call that lacks DNA to check it against. CDR1 and CDR2 (germline): MNHEY, SVGAGI. The CDR3 is 18 residues long.

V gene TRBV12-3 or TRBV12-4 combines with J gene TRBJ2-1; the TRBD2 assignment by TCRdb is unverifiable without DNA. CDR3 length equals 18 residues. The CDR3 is CASSLGQASGPPRNEQFF.

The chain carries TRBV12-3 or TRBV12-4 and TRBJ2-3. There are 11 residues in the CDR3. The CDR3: CASQLLDTQYF.

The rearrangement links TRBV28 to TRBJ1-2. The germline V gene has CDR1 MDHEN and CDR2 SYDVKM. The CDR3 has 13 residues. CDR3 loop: CASCNRANYGYTF.

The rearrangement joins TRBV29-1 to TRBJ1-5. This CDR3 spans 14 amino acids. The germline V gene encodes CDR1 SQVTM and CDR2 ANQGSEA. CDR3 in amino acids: CSVAEGVGGQPQHF.

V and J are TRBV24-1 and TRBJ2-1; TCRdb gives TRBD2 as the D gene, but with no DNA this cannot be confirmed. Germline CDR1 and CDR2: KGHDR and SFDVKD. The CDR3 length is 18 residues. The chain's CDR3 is CATSDPGTSFHSYNEQFF.

This CDR3 is CASSYSIPGGEIYNEQFF. The chain combines TRBV6-5 with TRBJ2-1; TCRdb's D call, TRBD1, is unchecked because there is no DNA. Germline loops: CDR1 MNHEY, CDR2 SVGAGI. The CDR3 has 18 amino acids.

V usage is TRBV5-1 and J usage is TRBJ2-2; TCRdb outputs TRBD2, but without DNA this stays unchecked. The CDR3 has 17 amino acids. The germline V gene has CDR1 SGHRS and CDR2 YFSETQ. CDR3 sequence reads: CASSRRDTVMNTGELFF. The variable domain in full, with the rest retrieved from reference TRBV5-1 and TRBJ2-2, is KAGVTQTPRYLIKTRGQQVTLSCSPISGHRSVSWYQQTPGQGLQFLFEYFSETQRNKGNFPGRFSGRQFSNSRSEMNVSTLELGDSALYLCASSRRDTVMNTGELFFGEGSRLTVL.

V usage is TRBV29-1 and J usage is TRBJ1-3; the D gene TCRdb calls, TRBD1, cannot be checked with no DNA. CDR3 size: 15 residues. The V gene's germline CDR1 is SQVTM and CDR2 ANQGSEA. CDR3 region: CSVVGGQGSGNTIYF.

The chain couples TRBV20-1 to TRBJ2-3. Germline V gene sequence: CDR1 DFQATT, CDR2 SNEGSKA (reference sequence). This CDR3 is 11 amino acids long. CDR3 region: CSALDPSTQYF.

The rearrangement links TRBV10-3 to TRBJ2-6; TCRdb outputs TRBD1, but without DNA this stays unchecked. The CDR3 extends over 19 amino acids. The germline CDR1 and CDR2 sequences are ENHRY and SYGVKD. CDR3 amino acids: CAISESGGPSSSGANVLTF.

CDR3 region: CASSQVAGDYGYTF. V and J are TRBV4-2 and TRBJ1-2; TCRdb gives TRBD1 as the D gene, but with no DNA this cannot be confirmed. The CDR3 sequence is 14 residues long. CDR1 LGHNA and CDR2 YNFKEQ come from the germline V gene.

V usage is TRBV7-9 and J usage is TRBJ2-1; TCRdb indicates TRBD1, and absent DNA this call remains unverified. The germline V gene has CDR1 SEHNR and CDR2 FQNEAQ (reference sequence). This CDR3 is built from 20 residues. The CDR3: CASNVPGQGLVRSSYNEQFF.

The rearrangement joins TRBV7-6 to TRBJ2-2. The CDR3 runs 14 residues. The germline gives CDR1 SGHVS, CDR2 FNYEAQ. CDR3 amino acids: CASSSVGYTGELFF.

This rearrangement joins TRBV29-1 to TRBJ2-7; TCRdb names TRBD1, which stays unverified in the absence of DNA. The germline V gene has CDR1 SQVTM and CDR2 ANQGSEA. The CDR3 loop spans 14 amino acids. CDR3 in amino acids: CSVEGPGTTYEQYF.

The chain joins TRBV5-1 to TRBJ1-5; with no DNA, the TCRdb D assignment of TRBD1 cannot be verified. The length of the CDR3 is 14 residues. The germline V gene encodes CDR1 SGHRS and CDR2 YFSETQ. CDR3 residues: CASSADVGDQPQHF.

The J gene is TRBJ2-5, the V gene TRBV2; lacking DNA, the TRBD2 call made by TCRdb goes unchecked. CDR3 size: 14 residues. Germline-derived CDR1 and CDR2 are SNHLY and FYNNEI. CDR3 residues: CATRTSGKLETQYF.

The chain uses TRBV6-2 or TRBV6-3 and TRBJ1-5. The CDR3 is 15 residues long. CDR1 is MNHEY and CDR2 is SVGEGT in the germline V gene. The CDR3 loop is CASSFGGPSNQPQHF.

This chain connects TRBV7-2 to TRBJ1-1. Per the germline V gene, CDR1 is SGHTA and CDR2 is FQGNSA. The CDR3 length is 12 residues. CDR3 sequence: CASSRRGTEAFF. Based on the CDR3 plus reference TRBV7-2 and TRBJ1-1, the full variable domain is GAGVSQSPSNKVTEKGKDVELRCDPISGHTALYWYRQSLGQGLEFLIYFQGNSAPDKSGLPSDRFSAERTGGSVSTLTIQRTQQEDSAVYLCASSRRGTEAFFGQGTRLTVV.

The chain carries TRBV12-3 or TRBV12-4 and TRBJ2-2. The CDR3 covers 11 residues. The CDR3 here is CASPRPGELFF.

The CDR3 protein is CASSLAGTGGEEQYF. This sequence joins TRBV7-3 and TRBJ2-7; checking the TCRdb D call of TRBD1 is not possible without DNA. The germline V gene encodes CDR1 SGHTA and CDR2 FQGTGA. The CDR3 consists of 15 residues.

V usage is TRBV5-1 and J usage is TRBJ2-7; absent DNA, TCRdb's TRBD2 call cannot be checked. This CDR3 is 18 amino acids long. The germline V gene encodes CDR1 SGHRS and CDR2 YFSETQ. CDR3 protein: CASSLALMAGTRSYEQYF.

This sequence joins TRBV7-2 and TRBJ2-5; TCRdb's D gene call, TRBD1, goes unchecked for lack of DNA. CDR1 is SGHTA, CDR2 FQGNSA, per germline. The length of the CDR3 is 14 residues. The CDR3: CASSLMGAGETQYF.

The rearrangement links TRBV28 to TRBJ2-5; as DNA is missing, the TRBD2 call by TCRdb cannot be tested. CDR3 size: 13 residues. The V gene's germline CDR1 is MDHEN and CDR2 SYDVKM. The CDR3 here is CASRTRMEETQYF.